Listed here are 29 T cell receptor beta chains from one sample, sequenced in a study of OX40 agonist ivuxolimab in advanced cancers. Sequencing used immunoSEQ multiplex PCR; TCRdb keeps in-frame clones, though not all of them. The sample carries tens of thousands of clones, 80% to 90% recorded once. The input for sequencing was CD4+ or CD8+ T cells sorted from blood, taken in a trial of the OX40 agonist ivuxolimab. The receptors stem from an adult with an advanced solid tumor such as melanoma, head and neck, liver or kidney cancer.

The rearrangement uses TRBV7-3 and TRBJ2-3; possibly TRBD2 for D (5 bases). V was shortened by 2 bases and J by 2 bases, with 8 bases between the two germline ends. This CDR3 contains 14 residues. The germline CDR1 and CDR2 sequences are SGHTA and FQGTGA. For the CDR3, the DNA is TGTGCCAGCAGCTTATTGGAGGACACAGATACGCAGTATTTT. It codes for CASSLLEDTDTQYF.

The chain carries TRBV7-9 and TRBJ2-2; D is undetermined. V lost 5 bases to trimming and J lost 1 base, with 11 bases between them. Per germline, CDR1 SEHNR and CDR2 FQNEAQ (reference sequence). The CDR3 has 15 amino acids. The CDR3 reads CASSLWTGNTGELFF. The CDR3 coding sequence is TGTGCCAGCAGCCTCTGGACCGGGAACACCGGGGAGCTGTTTTTT.

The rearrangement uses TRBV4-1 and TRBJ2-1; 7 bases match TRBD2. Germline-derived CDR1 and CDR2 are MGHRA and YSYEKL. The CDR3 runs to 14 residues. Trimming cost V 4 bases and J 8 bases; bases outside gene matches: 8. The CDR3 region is CASSPWGGGYEQFF. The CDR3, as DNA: TGCGCCAGCAGCCCGTGGGGGGGAGGCTATGAGCAGTTCTTC.

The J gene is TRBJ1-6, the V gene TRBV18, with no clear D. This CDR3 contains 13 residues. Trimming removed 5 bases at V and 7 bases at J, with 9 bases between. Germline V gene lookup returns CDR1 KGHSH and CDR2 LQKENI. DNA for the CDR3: TGTGCCAGCTCAGGCAGAATAAATTCACCCCTCCACTTT. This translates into CASSGRINSPLHF.

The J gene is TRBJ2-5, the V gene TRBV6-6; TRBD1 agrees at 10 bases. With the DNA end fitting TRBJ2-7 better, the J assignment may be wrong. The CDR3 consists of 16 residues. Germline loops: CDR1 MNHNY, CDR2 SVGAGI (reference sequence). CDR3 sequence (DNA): TGTGCCAGCAGTAGAACCCCGGGACAGGGGCCCTACGAGCAGTACTTC. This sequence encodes CASSRTPGQGPYEQYF.

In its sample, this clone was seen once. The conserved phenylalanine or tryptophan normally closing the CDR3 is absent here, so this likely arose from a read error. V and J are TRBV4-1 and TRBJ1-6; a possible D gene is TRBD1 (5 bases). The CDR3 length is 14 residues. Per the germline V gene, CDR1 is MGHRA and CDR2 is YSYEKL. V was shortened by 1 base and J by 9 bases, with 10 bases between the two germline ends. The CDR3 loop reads CASSQAGGGSPLHL. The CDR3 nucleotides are TGCGCCAGCAGCCAAGCCGGGGGGGGTTCACCCCTCCACCTT.

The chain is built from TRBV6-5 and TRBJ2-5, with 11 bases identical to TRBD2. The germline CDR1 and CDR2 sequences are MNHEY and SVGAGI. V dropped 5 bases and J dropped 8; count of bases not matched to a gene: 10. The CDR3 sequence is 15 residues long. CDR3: CASSPPGLAVPTQYF. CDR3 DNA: TGTGCCAGCAGTCCCCCGGGACTAGCGGTCCCAACCCAGTACTTC.

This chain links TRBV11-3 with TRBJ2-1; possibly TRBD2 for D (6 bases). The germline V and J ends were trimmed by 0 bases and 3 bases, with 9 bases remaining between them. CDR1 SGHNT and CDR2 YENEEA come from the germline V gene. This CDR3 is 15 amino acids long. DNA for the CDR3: TGTGCCAGCAGCTTAGAGCAGGAGGGCTACAATGAGCAGTTCTTC. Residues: CASSLEQEGYNEQFF.

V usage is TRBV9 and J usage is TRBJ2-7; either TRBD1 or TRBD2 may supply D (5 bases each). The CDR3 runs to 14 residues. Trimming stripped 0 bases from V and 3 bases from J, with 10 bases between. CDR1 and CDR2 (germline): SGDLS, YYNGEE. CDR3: CASSVARDGYEQYF. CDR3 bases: TGTGCCAGCAGCGTAGCCAGGGACGGCTACGAGCAGTACTTC.

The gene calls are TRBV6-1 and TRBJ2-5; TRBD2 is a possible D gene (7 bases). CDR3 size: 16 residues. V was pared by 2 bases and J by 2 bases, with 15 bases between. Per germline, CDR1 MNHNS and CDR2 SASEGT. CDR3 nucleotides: TGTGCCAGCAGTGAACTAGTGGGGGGGCCACAAGAGACCCAGTACTTC. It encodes CASSELVGGPQETQYF.

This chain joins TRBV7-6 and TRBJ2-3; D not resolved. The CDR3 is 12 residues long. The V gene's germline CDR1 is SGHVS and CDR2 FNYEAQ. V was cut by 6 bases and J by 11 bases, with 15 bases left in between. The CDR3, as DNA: TGTGCCAGCAGTACGGACGGCCGAGTGCAGTATTTT. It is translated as CASSTDGRVQYF.

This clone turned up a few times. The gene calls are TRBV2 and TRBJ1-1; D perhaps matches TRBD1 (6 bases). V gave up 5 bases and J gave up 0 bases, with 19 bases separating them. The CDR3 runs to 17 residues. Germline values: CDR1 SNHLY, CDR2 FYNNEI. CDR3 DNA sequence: TGTGCCAGCAGTTTCTCAGGGGCAGTACGAATGAACACTGAAGCTTTCTTT. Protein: CASSFSGAVRMNTEAFF. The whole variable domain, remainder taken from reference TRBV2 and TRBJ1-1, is EPEVTQTPSHQVTQMGQEVILRCVPISNHLYFYWYRQILGQKVEFLVSFYNNEISEKSEIFDDQFSVERPDGSNFTLKIRSTKLEDSAMYFCASSFSGAVRMNTEAFFGQGTRLTVV.

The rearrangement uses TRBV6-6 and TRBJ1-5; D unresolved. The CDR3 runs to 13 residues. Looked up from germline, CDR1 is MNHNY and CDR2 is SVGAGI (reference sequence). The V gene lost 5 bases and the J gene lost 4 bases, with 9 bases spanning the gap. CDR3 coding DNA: TGTGCCAGCAGTGACCAAATAAATCAGCCCCAGCATTTT. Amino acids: CASSDQINQPQHF.

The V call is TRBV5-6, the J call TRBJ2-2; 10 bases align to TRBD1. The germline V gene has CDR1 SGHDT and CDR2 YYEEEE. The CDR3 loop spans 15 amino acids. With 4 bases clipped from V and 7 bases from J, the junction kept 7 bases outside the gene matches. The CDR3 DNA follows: TGTGCCAGCAGCCGGACAGGGGGGATGGTCGGGGAGCTGTTTTTT. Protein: CASSRTGGMVGELFF.

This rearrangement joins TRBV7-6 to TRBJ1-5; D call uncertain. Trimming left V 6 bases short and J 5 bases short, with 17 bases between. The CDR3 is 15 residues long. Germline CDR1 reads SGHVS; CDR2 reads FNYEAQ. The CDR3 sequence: CASSLSDGTYQPQHF. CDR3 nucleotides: TGTGCCAGCAGTCTAAGCGACGGTACGTATCAGCCCCAGCATTTT.

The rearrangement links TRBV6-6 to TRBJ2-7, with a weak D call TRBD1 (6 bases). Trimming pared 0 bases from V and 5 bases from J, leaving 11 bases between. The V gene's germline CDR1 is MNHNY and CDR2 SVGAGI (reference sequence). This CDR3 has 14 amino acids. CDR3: CASSYSQGTDEQYF. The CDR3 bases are TGTGCCAGCAGTTACTCACAGGGAACGGACGAGCAGTACTTC.

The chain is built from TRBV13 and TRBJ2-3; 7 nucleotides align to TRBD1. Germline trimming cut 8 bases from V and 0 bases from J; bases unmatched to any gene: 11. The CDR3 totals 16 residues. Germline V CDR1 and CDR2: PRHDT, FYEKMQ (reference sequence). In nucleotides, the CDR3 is TGTGCCAGCTCAGAAACCCGGGACAGAAGCACAGATACGCAGTATTTT. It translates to CASSETRDRSTDTQYF.

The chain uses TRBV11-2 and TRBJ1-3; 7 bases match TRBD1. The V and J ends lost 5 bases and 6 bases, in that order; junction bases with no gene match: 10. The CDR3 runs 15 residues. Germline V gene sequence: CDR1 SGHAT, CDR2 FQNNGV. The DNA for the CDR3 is TGTGCCAGCAGCCTGACCGGGGACAGCCCAAACACCATATATTTT. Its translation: CASSLTGDSPNTIYF.

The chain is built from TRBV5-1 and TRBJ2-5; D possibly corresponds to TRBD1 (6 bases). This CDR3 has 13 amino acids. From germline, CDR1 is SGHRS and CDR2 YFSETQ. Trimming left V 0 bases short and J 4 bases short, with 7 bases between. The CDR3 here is CASSLGGLETQYF. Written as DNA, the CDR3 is TGCGCCAGCAGCTTGGGGGGGCTAGAGACCCAGTACTTC.

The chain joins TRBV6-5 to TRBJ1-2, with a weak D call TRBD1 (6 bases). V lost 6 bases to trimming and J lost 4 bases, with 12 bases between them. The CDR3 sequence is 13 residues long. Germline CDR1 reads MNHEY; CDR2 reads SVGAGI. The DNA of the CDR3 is TGTGCCAGCAGCCCCAGACAGGTCTATGGCTACACCTTC. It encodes CASSPRQVYGYTF.

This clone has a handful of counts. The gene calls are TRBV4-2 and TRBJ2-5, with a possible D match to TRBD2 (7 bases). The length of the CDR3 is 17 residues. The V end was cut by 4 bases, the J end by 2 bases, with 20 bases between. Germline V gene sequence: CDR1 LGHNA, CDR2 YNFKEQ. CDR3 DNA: TGTGCCAGCAGCCCGAGGGAAGGGGGGGTTCTTCAAGAGACCCAGTACTTC. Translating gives CASSPREGGVLQETQYF.

DNA of the CDR3: TGTGCCAGCAGCCCAAGTGGTTTTCAACTGTTTTTT. Its translation: CASSPSGFQLFF. The gene calls are TRBV7-6 and TRBJ1-4, with unresolved D. This CDR3 has 12 residues. The germline CDR1 and CDR2 sequences are SGHVS and FNYEAQ. V gave up 5 bases and J gave up 12 bases, with 13 bases separating them. The variable domain in full, completed from reference TRBV7-6 and TRBJ1-4, reads GAGVSQSPRYKVTKRGQDVALRCDPISGHVSLYWYRQALGQGPEFLTYFNYEAQQDKSGLPNDRFSAERPEGSISTLTIQRTEQRDSAMYRCASSPSGFQLFFGSGTQLSVL.

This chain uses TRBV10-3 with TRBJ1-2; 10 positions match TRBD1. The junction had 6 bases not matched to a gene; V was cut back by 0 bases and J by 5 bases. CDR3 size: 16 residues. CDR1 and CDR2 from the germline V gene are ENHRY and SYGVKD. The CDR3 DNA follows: TGTGCCATCAGTGAGTCCGCTGGACAGGGGGTGTATGGCTACACCTTC. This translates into CAISESAGQGVYGYTF.

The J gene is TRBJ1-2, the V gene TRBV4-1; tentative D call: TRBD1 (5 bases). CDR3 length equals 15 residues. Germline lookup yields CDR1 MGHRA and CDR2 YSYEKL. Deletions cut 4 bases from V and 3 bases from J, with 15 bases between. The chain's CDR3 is CASSLGGPYDYGYTF. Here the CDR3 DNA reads TGCGCCAGCAGCCTTGGGGGTCCCTATGACTATGGCTACACCTTC.

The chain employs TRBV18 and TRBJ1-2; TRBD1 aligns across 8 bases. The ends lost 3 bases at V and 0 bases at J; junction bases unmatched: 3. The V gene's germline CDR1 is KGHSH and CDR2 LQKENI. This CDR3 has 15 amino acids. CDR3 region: CASSPGQGTNYGYTF. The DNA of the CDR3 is TGTGCCAGCTCACCCGGACAGGGAACTAACTATGGCTACACCTTC.

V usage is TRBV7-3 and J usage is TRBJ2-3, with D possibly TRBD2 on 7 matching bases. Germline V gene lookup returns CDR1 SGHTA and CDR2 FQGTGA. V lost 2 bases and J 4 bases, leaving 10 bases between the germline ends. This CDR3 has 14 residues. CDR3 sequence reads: CASSLGGAADTQYF. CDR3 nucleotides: TGTGCCAGCAGCTTAGGGGGGGCGGCAGATACGCAGTATTTT. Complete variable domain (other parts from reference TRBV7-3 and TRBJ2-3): GAGVSQTPSNKVTEKGKYVELRCDPISGHTALYWYRQSLGQGPEFLIYFQGTGAADDSGLPNDRFFAVRPEGSVSTLKIQRTERGDSAVYLCASSLGGAADTQYFGPGTRLTVL.

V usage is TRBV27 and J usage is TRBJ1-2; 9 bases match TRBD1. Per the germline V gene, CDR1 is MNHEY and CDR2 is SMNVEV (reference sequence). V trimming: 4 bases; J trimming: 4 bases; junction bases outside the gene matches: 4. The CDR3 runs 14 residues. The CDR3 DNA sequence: TGTGCCAGCAGTTGGGGGGGACAGGGCTATGGCTACACCTTC. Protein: CASSWGGQGYGYTF.

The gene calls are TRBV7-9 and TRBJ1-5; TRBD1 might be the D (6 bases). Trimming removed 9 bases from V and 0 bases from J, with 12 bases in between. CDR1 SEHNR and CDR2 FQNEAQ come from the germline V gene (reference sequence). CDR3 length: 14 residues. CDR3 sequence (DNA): TGTGCCAGGGTACAGGGAGATAGCAATCAGCCCCAGCATTTT. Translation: CARVQGDSNQPQHF.

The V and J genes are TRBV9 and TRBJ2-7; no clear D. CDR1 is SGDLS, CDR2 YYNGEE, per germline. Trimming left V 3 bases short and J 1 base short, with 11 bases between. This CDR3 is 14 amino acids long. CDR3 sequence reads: CASSGKQSSYEQYF. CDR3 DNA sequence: TGTGCCAGCAGCGGAAAACAGAGTTCCTACGAGCAGTACTTC.